This TCR beta chain was recovered during a study of blood T cell repertoires in COVID-19. Study as a whole: Sample material is recorded as cDNA or gDNA derived from T cells, B-cell-depleted T cells, or PBMCs.

Original analysis: It was from reference gene primer amplification that nucleated cell counts were estimated. Profiling relied on immunoSEQ multiplex PCR, and the TCRdb table lists in-frame clones only, not all of them. From that table come the V and J calls and clone size; the DNA was used to work out D and trimming. The sample carries about 270,000 clones, around 90% recorded once. The germline V gene encodes CDR1 SQVTM and CDR2 ANQGSEA. Trimming at V came to 6 bases and at J to 4 bases, leaving 5 bases not matched to a gene. The CDR3 loop spans 14 amino acids. The chain links TRBV29-1 to TRBJ1-3; 11 nucleotides line up with TRBD1. Sequencing used PBMCs or T cells enriched from blood (not recorded which). The sequence derives from a woman between 25 and 40 years old with acute COVID-19. CDR3 DNA: TGCAGCGTGGCGGGACAGGGGGTCGGAAACACCATATATTTT. This encodes CSVAGQGVGNTIYF.